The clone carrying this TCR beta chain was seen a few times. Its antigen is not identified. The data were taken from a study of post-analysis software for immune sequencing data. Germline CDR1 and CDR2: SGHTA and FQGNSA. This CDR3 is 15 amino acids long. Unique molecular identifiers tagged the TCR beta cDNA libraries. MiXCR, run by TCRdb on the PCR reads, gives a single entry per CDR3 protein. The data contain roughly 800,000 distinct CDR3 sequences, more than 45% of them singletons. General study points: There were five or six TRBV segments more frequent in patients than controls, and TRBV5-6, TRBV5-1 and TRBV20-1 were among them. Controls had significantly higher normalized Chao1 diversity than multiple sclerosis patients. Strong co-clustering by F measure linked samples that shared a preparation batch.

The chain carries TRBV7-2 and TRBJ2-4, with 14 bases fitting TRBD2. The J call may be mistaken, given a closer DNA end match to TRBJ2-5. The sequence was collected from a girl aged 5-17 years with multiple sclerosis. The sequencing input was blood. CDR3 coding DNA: TGTGCCAGCAGCTTGACTAGCGGGAGGGCCGAGACCCAGTACTTC. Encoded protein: CASSLTSGRAETQYF.